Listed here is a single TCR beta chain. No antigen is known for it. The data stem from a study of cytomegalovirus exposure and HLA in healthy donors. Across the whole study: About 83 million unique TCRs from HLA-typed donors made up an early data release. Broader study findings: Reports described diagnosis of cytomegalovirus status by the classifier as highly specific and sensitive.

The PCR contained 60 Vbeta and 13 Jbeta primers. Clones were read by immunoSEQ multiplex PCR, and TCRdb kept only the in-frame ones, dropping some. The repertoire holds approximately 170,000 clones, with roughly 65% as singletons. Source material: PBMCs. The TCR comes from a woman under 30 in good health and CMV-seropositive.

Here the CDR3 DNA reads TGTGCCAGCAGCTTGGGACTAGCGGGAGGGCAAGGCGAGCAGTACTTC. Its protein is CASSLGLAGGQGEQYF. The V and J genes are TRBV7-2 and TRBJ2-7, with 16 bases identical to TRBD2. Germline CDR1 SGHTA, CDR2 FQGNSA. The CDR3 runs to 16 residues. After removal of 3 bases from V and 6 bases from J, the junction contained 5 bases not matched to a gene.